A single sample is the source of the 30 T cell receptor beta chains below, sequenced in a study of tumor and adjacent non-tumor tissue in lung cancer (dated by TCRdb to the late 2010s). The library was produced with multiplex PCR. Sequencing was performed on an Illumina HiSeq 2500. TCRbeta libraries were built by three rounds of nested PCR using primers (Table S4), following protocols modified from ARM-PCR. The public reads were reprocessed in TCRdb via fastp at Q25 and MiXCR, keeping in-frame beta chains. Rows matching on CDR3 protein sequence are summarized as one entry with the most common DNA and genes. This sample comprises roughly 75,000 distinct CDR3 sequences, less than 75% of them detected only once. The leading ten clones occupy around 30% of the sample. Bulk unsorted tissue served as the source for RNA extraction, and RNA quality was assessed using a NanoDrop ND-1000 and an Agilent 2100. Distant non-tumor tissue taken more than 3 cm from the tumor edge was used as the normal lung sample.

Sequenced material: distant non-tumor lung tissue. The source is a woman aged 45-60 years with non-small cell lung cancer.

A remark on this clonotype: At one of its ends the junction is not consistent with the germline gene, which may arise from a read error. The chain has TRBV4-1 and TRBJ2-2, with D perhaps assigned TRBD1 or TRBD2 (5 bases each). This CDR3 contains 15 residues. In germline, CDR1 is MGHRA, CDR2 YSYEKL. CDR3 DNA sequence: TGCGCCAGCAGCCAAGGGGGTAGGGACGCCGGGGAGATGTTTTTT. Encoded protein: CASSQGGRDAGEMFF.

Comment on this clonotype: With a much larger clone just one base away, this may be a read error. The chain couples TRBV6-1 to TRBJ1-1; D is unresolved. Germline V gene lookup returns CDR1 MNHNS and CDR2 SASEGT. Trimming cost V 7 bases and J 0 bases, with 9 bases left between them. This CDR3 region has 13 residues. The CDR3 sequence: CASTSTMNTEAFF. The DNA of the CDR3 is TGTGCCAGCACCAGTACAATGAACACTGAAGCTTTCTTT.

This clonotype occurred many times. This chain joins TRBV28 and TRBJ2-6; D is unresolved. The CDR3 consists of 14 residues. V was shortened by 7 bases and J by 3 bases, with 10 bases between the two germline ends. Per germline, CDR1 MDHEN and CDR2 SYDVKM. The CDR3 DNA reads TGTGCCAGCACCAGGAGCTTTGGGGCCAACGTCCTGACTTTC. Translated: CASTRSFGANVLTF.

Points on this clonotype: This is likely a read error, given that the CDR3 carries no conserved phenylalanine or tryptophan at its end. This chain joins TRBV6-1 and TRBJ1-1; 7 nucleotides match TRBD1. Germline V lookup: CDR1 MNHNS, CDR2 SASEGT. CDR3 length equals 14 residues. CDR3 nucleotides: TGTGCCAGCAGTAAGACAGGGAGAGGCACTGGAGCTTTCCTT. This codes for CASSKTGRGTGAFL.

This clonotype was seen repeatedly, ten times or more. The CDR3 here is CASRVRAGGSGGQYF. In DNA, the CDR3 is TGTGCCAGCAGAGTACGCGCGGGAGGTTCGGGGGGCCAGTACTTC. The V gene is TRBV6-5, the J gene TRBJ2-5, with TRBD2 matching 8 bases. This CDR3 is 15 amino acids long. Looked up from germline, CDR1 is MNHEY and CDR2 is SVGAGI. Unmatched junction bases numbered 16, after V lost 6 bases and J lost 10 bases.

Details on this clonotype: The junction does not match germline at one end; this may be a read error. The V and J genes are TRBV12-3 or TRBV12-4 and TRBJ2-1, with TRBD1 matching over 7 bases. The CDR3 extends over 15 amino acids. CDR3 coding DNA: TGTGCTAGCAGTCCGGGACAGTTCAGTTTAAAGGAGCAGTTATTC. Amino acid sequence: CASSPGQFSLKEQLF.

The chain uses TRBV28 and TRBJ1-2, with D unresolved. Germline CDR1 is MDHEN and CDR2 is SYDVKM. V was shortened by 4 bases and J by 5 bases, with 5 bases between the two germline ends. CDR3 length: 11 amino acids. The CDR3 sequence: CASSSRYGYTF. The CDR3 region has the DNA TGTGCCAGCAGTTCACGTTATGGCTACACCTTC.

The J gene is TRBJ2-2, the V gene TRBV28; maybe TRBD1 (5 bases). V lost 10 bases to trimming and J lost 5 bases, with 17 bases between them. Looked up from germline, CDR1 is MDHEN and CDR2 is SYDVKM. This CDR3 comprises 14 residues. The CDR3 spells CANSYDSGTGELFF. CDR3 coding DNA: TGTGCCAATAGCTACGACAGTGGGACCGGGGAGCTGTTTTTT.

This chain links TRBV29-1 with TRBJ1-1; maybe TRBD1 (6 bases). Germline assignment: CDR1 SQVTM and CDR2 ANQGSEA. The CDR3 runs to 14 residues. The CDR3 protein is CSVGIGQKNTEAFF. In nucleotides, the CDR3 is TGCAGTGTAGGAATCGGACAGAAGAACACTGAAGCTTTCTTT.

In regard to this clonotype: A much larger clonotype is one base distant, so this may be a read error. CDR3 DNA sequence: TGTGTCTGGAGGACTAGCGGAACCAATGAGCAGTTCTTC. It yields the protein CVWRTSGTNEQFF. V gene TRBV30 combines with J gene TRBJ2-1; 10 nucleotides agree with TRBD2. From germline, CDR1 is GTSNPN and CDR2 SVGIG (reference sequence). The CDR3 spans 13 residues.

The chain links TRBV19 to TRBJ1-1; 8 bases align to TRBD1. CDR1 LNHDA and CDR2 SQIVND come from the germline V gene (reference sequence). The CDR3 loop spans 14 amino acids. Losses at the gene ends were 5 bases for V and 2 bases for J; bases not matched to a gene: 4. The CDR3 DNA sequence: TGTGCCAGTAGTGTTGACAGGGGTAACACTGAAGCTTTCTTT. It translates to CASSVDRGNTEAFF.

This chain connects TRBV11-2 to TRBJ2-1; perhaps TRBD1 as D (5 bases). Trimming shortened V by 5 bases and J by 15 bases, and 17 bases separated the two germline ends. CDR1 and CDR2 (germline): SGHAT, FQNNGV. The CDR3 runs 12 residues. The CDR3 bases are TGTGCCAGCAGCCAATTGGACAATAAGCGGTTCTTC. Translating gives CASSQLDNKRFF.

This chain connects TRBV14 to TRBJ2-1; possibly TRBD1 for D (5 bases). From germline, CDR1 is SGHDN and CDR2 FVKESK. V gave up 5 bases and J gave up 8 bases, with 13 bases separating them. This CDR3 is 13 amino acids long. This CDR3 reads CASSRGFYHEQFF. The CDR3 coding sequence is TGTGCCAGCAGCAGGGGATTTTACCATGAGCAGTTCTTC.

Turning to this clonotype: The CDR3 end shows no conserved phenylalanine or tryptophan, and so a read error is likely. The chain's CDR3 is CSVAVNSGRVVKTQYI. The DNA of the CDR3 is TGCAGCGTTGCGGTCAATAGCGGCAGGGTTGTGAAGACCCAGTACATC. The chain is built from TRBV29-1 and TRBJ2-5, with D possibly TRBD2 on 6 matching bases. The CDR3 has 16 amino acids. V was trimmed by 4 bases and J by 6 bases, leaving 24 bases between them. CDR1 and CDR2 (germline): SQVTM, ANQGSEA.

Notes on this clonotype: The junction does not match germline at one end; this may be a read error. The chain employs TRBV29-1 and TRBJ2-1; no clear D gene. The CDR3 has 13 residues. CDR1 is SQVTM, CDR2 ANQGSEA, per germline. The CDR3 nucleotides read TGCAGCGTTGAAGATATAACGTACAATGGGCAGTTCTTC. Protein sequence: CSVEDITYNGQFF.

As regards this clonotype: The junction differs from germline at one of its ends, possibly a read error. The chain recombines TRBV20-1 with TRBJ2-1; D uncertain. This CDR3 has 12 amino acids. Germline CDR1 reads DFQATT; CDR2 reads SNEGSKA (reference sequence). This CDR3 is CNARYTANGQFF. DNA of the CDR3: TGCAATGCTAGGTACACCGCCAATGGGCAGTTCTTC.

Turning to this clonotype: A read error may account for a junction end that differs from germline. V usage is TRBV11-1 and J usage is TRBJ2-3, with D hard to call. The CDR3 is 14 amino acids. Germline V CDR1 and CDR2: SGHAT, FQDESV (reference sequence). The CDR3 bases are TGTGCCAGCAGTTTAGTGGTGGGCACATATACGCAGTATTTT. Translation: CASSLVVGTYTQYF.

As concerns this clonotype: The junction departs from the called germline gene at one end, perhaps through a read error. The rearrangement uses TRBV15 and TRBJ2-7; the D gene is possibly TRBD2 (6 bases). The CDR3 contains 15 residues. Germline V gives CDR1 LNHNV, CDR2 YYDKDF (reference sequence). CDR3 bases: TGTGTCACCAGCAGAGATCGGGACTCTTTCTACGAGCAGTACTTC. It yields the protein CVTSRDRDSFYEQYF.

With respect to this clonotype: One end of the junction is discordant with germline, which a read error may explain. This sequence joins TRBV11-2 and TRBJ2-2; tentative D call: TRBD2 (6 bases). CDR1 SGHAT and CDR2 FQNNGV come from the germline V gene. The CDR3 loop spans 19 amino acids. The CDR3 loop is CASSCFPWVMTGRTGELCF. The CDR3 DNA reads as TGTGCCAGCAGCTGTTTCCCCTGGGTCATGACGGGGAGGACCGGGGAGCTGTGTTTT.

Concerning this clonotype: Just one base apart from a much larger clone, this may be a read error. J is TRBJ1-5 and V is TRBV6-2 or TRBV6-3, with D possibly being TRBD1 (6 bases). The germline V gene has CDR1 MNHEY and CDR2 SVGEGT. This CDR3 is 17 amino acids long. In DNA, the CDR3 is TGTGCCAGCTGTTACCCTCCAGGGGTGATGGGCAATCAGCCCCAGCATTTT. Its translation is CASCYPPGVMGNQPQHF.

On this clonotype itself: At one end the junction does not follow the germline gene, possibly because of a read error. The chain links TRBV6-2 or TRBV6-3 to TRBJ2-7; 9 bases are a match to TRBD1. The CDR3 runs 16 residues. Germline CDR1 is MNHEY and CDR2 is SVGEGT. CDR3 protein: CASSLNRDRACYEQYF. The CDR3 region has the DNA TGTGCCAGCAGTTTAAACCGGGACAGGGCCTGCTACGAGCAGTATTTC.

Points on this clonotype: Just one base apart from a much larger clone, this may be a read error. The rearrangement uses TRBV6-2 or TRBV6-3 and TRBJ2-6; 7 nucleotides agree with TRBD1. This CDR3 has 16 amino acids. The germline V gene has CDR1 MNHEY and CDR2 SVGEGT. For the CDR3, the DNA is TGTGCCAGCAGGACAGGGAGAAGCCCTGGGGCCAACGTCATGACTTTC. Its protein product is CASRTGRSPGANVMTF.

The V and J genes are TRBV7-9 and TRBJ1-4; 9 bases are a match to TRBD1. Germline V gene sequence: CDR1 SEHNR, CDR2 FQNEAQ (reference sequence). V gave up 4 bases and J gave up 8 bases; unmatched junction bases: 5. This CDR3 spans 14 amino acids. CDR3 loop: CASSSGQGREKLFF. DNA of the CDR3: TGTGCCAGCAGCTCGGGACAGGGACGAGAAAAACTGTTTTTT.

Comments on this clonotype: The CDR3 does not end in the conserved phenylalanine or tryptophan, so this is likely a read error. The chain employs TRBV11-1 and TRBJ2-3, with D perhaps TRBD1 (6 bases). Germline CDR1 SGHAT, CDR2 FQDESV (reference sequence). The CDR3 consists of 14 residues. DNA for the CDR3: TGCGCCAGCAGCTTAGCGACCGGGACATATACGCAGTATTTA. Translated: CASSLATGTYTQYL.

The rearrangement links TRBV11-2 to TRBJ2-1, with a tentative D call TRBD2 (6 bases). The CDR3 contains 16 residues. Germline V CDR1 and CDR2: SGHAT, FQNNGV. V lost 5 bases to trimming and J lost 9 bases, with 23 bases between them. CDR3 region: CASSPRLGRRLGEQFF. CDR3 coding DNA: TGTGCCAGCAGCCCGAGACTAGGGAGAAGATTAGGTGAGCAGTTCTTC.

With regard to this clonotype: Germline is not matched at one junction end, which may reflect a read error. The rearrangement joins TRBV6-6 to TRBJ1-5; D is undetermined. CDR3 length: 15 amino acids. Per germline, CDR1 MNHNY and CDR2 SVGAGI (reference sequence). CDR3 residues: CVSQTLGGSNQPQHF. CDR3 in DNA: TGTGTCAGCCAAACGTTGGGTGGTAGCAATCAGCCCCAGCATTTT.

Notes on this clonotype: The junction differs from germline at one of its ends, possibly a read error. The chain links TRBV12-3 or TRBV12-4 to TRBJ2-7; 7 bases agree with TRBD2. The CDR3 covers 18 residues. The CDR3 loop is CASILTAGLHRNGYEQYF. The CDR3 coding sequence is TGTGCCAGTATTTTAACAGCGGGACTACACCGAAATGGGTACGAGCAGTATTTC.

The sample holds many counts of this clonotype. The CDR3 DNA reads as TGCAGTGCTAGTGATACAGGGGGCTCCTACAATGAGCAGTTCTTC. Its protein product is CSASDTGGSYNEQFF. This sequence joins TRBV20-1 and TRBJ2-1, with 8 positions matching TRBD1. There are 15 residues in the CDR3. V was pared by 3 bases and J by 0 bases, with 4 bases of the junction left unmatched. CDR1 and CDR2 from the germline V gene are DFQATT and SNEGSKA (reference sequence).

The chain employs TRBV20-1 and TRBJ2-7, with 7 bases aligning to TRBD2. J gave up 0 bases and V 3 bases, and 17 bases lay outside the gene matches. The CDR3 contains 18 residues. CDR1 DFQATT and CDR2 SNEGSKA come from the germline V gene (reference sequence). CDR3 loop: CSASVVAGHKTYSYEQYF. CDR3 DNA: TGCAGTGCTAGCGTGGTAGCGGGCCATAAGACTTACTCCTACGAGCAGTACTTC.

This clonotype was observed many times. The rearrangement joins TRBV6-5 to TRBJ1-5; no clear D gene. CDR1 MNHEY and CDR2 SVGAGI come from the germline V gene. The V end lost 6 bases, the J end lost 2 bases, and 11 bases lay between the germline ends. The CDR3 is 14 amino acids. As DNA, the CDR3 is TGTGCCAGCAGGAGTATAGGCCGCAATCAGCCCCAGCATTTT. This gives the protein CASRSIGRNQPQHF.